These 3 T cell receptor beta chains originate from one sample sequenced in a study of T cells in localized non-small cell lung cancer. Generated by immunoSEQ multiplex PCR, the TCRdb table keeps only in-frame clones and is missing some. The sample consists of 25,000 or so clones, approximately 90% of them appearing once. The sequencing used PBMCs, collected before any cancer treatment. The receptor source for this set is a man between 40 and 75 years old with stage II lung adenocarcinoma.

This clone was detected only a few times. This rearrangement joins TRBV9 to TRBJ2-1, with D hard to call. The V gene's germline CDR1 is SGDLS and CDR2 YYNGEE. CDR3 length equals 15 residues. V lost 0 bases and J 6 bases, leaving 13 bases between the germline ends. The CDR3 loop reads CASSVEGKFGNEQFF. The CDR3 nucleotides are TGTGCCAGCAGCGTAGAGGGCAAATTCGGCAATGAGCAGTTCTTC.

The V and J genes are TRBV19 and TRBJ2-2; D possibly corresponds to TRBD2 (5 bases). The CDR3 consists of 14 residues. CDR1 is LNHDA, CDR2 SQIVND, per germline (reference sequence). The germline V and J ends were trimmed by 10 bases and 0 bases, with 12 bases remaining between them. The CDR3 sequence: CATNQLANTGELFF. The CDR3, as DNA: TGTGCCACAAACCAACTAGCGAACACCGGGGAGCTGTTTTTT.

The chain recombines TRBV2 with TRBJ2-5, with D hard to call. This CDR3 has 12 residues. Trimming took 7 bases from V and 2 from J, leaving 8 bases between them. The germline V gene encodes CDR1 SNHLY and CDR2 FYNNEI. This CDR3 reads CASTPVQETQYF. CDR3 coding DNA: TGTGCCAGCACCCCAGTTCAAGAGACCCAGTACTTC.